A selection of T cell receptor beta chains follows, all from one sample in a study of blood T cells in healthy people across ages. Using its own MiXCR run on the 5' RACE reads, TCRdb lists one record per CDR3 protein. The data contain hundreds of thousands of distinct CDR3 sequences, about 32% of them singletons. The sequenced sample was blood. Source of these receptors: a woman aged 80 or over in good health. Both conserved end residues are part of each CDR3.

J: TRBJ2-1; V: TRBV11-2; CDR3: CASGGGHNEQFF
J: TRBJ2-3; V: TRBV12-3/TRBV12-4; CDR3: CASSWGQSTDTQYF
J: TRBJ1-2; V: TRBV5-1; CDR3: CASSGGIRSTGAHYGYTF
J: TRBJ1-5; V: TRBV6-1; CDR3: CASSPVGQGIQPQHF
J: TRBJ1-2; V: TRBV10-3; CDR3: CAIKSESYGYTF
J: TRBJ1-5; V: TRBV19; CDR3: CASRGQGFGAQHF
J: TRBJ2-1; V: TRBV7-2; CDR3: CASSAKGLAGGNEQFF
J: TRBJ1-5; V: TRBV9; CDR3: CASSVGPQDNQPQHF
J: TRBJ1-1; V: TRBV20-1; CDR3: CSAPDRAVTEAFF
J: TRBJ2-7; V: TRBV11-2; CDR3: CASSSTGTGVYEQYF
J: TRBJ2-2; V: TRBV20-1; CDR3: CSARTRNQDTGELFF
J: TRBJ2-1; V: TRBV6-2/TRBV6-3; CDR3: CASSYHAGFAYNEQFF
J: TRBJ1-1; V: TRBV7-9; CDR3: CASSPYLTGGWTEAFF
J: TRBJ2-7; V: TRBV20-1; CDR3: CSASPAAIYEQYF
J: TRBJ2-1; V: TRBV29-1; CDR3: CSTYTSGNVEQFF
J: TRBJ1-2; V: TRBV4-3; CDR3: CASSQDWREGDGHTF
J: TRBJ1-2; V: TRBV19; CDR3: CASSMGPNYGYTF
J: TRBJ2-3; V: TRBV7-2; CDR3: CASSPQGRGADTQYF
J: TRBJ1-2; V: TRBV5-1; CDR3: CASSLSGGLDGYTF
J: TRBJ2-7; V: TRBV28; CDR3: CASSLDGLGEQYF
J: TRBJ2-7; V: TRBV7-2; CDR3: CASSLEDASYNEQYF
J: TRBJ2-7; V: TRBV5-1; CDR3: CASSLDRGGEQYF
J: TRBJ2-7; V: TRBV6-5; CDR3: CASRKRQGEIYEQYF
J: TRBJ2-3; V: TRBV2; CDR3: CASSEAGVWTDTQYF
J: TRBJ1-2; V: TRBV9; CDR3: CASSDLSAGLPPNYGYTF
J: TRBJ2-3; V: TRBV29-1; CDR3: CSVGGPGITDTQYF
J: TRBJ2-1; V: TRBV20-1; CDR3: CSARDDSWNEQFF
J: TRBJ2-4; V: TRBV11-2; CDR3: CASSLDRGDWNIQYF
J: TRBJ1-5; V: TRBV29-1; CDR3: CSVDRGSDQPQHF
J: TRBJ2-5; V: TRBV20-1; CDR3: CSAAGGLETQYF
J: TRBJ1-4; V: TRBV20-1; CDR3: CSARASTVGSTNEKRFF
J: TRBJ2-7; V: TRBV6-5; CDR3: CASRSLTGASYEQYF
J: TRBJ2-1; V: TRBV15; CDR3: CATSRDRRWVNEQFF
J: TRBJ1-1; V: TRBV12-3/TRBV12-4; CDR3: CASSLRRTEAFF
J: TRBJ2-7; V: TRBV5-1; CDR3: CASSLGLQLGQYF
J: TRBJ2-1; V: TRBV12-3/TRBV12-4; CDR3: CASSPDLGQGAYNEQFF
J: TRBJ2-1; V: TRBV20-1; CDR3: CSASRLAGGWDEQFF
J: TRBJ2-2; V: TRBV20-1; CDR3: CSARDRQREYTGELFF
J: TRBJ2-7; V: TRBV20-1; CDR3: CSASPTSGELRGQYF
J: TRBJ1-4; V: TRBV4-1; CDR3: CASSQRLGQSPTNEKLFF
J: TRBJ2-5; V: TRBV27; CDR3: CASSSPGQGAGYYF
J: TRBJ2-7; V: TRBV4-1; CDR3: CASSHPRTGPFHEQYF
J: TRBJ2-5; V: TRBV6-5; CDR3: CASRAGGKTQYF
J: TRBJ2-5; V: TRBV5-1; CDR3: CASSRPEGAETQYF
J: TRBJ2-1; V: TRBV20-1; CDR3: CSARAYRANEQFF
J: TRBJ2-7; V: TRBV7-6; CDR3: CASSPRDRSSYEQYF
J: TRBJ2-1; V: TRBV4-2; CDR3: CASSQEGLAGANEQFF
J: TRBJ2-2; V: TRBV4-3; CDR3: CASSQDAYRGGTGELFF
J: TRBJ2-6; V: TRBV12-3/TRBV12-4; CDR3: CASTTGVGANVLTF
J: TRBJ2-5; V: TRBV5-1; CDR3: CASTLSLRGGMETQYF
J: TRBJ2-2; V: TRBV29-1; CDR3: CSVEWDTGELFF
J: TRBJ2-6; V: TRBV2; CDR3: CASSEATGTGANVLTF
J: TRBJ1-2; V: TRBV4-2; CDR3: CASSQGGGSESYGHTF
J: TRBJ2-7; V: TRBV5-1; CDR3: CASSKTGYYEQYF